This T cell receptor (beta chain) was identified in a study of blood T cell repertoires in COVID-19. Turning to the study itself: Samples came from the United States, Italy and Spain, spanning acute and convalescent COVID-19. The analysed material was cDNA or gDNA that came from T cells, B-cell-depleted T cells, or PBMCs.

Original analysis: Amplification with reference gene primers provided the estimates of nucleated cell counts. The method was immunoSEQ multiplex PCR; TCRdb's version includes in-frame clones alone and lacks a portion of them. V and J calls and clone size are as listed in that table; D and trimming were resolved from the DNA. The sample has 43,000 or so clones, around nine tenths seen once. What was sequenced was peripheral blood. The TCR was taken from a human donor in a cohort sampled during active COVID-19.

CDR3 DNA sequence: TGTGCCACCTCAGAAGGAGGGCCGCCTTATGGCTACACCTTC. It codes for CATSEGGPPYGYTF. The chain couples TRBV19 to TRBJ1-2, with D unclear. The CDR3 runs 14 residues. Germline V CDR1 and CDR2: LNHDA, SQIVND (reference sequence). V shed 10 bases and J shed 5 bases, with 20 bases lying between them. Based on the CDR3 plus reference TRBV19 and TRBJ1-2, the full variable domain is DGGITQSPKYLFRKEGQNVTLSCEQNLNHDAMYWYRQDPGQGLRLIYYSQIVNDFQKGDIAEGYSVSREKKESFPLTVTSAQKNPTAFYLCATSEGGPPYGYTFGSGTRLTVV.